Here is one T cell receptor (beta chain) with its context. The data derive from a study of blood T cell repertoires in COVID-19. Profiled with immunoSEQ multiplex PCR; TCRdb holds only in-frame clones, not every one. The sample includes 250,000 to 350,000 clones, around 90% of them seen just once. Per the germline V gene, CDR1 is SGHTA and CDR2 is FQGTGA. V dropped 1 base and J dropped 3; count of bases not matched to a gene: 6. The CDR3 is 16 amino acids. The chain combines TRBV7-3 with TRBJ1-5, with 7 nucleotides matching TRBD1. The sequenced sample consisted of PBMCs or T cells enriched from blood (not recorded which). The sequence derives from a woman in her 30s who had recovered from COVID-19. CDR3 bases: TGTGCCAGCAGCTTAAGAGGAGGGACAGACAATCAGCCCCAGCATTTT. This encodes CASSLRGGTDNQPQHF.